This passage covers 16 T cell receptor beta chains from one sample sequenced in a study of shared clonotypes between healthy human individuals. Assay: immunoSEQ multiplex PCR; the TCRdb copy retains only in-frame clones and omits some. The table lists over a million clones, around 74% of them singletons. Sequencing was performed on memory CD4+ T cells sorted from blood. Subset noted: CD45RA-negative fraction. The source is a man younger than 35 in good health.

The CDR3 reads CASSFLSGGVVETQYF. DNA of the CDR3: TGTGCCAGCAGTTTCCTTAGCGGGGGGGTAGTAGAGACCCAGTACTTC. The chain employs TRBV28 and TRBJ2-5; 11 nucleotides match TRBD2. In germline, CDR1 is MDHEN, CDR2 SYDVKM. V trimming: 3 bases; J trimming: 4 bases; junction bases outside the gene matches: 7. The CDR3 length is 16 residues.

This rearrangement joins TRBV6-5 to TRBJ1-1; 9 bases line up with TRBD1. CDR3 length: 15 amino acids. V dropped 6 bases and J dropped 3; count of bases not matched to a gene: 8. Germline V gene sequence: CDR1 MNHEY, CDR2 SVGAGI. The CDR3 loop reads CASSPGTGSYTEAFF. CDR3 in DNA: TGTGCCAGCAGCCCCGGGACAGGGAGTTACACTGAAGCTTTCTTT.

The rearrangement links TRBV7-2 to TRBJ2-7; 11 bases map to TRBD2. The CDR3 consists of 15 residues. Germline V gene data show CDR1 as SGHTA and CDR2 as FQGNSA. Unmatched junction bases numbered 5, after V lost 3 bases and J lost 4 bases. CDR3: CASSLTSGIRYEQYF. The CDR3 nucleotides read TGTGCCAGCAGCTTGACTAGCGGGATCAGGTACGAGCAGTACTTC.

This clone was observed a handful of times. This sequence joins TRBV5-8 and TRBJ2-5; 8 positions match TRBD1. Trimming at V came to 4 bases and at J to 5 bases, leaving 7 bases not matched to a gene. Looked up from germline, CDR1 is SGHTS and CDR2 is YDEGEE. The CDR3 spans 14 residues. The CDR3, as DNA: TGTGCCAGCAGCCTAGGACAGGGATACGAGACCCAGTACTTC. Protein product: CASSLGQGYETQYF.

The chain recombines TRBV6-5 with TRBJ2-7; D gene unclear. From germline, CDR1 is MNHEY and CDR2 SVGAGI. CDR3 size: 15 residues. V lost 0 bases, J lost 3 bases, and 12 bases lay in between. CDR3 loop: CASSYSGDNVYEQYF. CDR3 in DNA: TGTGCCAGCAGTTACTCGGGTGACAACGTCTACGAGCAGTACTTC.

The rearrangement joins TRBV6-1 to TRBJ2-5, with 13 bases lining up with TRBD2. This CDR3 is built from 15 residues. The V segment lost 8 bases and the J segment 4 bases; nucleotides outside the gene matches: 7. Germline-derived CDR1 and CDR2 are MNHNS and SASEGT. CDR3 loop: CASYPLAGGRETQYF. The DNA for the CDR3 is TGTGCCAGCTACCCACTAGCGGGGGGGCGAGAGACCCAGTACTTC.

In this sample, this clone turned up once. The chain links TRBV19 to TRBJ1-1, with 7 nucleotides matching TRBD1. The CDR3 length is 14 residues. The J segment lost 5 bases and the V segment lost 5 bases, leaving 8 bases of the junction unmatched. Germline loops: CDR1 LNHDA, CDR2 SQIVND (reference sequence). CDR3 residues: CASSSQGWRTEAFF. The CDR3 bases are TGTGCCAGTAGTTCACAGGGGTGGAGGACTGAAGCTTTCTTT.

The chain couples TRBV30 to TRBJ1-1; the D is unclear. Germline lookup yields CDR1 GTSNPN and CDR2 SVGIG (reference sequence). Trimming took 8 bases from V and 5 from J, leaving 21 bases between them. This CDR3 has 14 amino acids. This chain's CDR3 is CAMNSQSAGTEAFF. DNA for the CDR3: TGTGCCATGAATTCACAAAGCGCGGGGACTGAAGCTTTCTTT. The entire variable domain, with the rest obtained from reference TRBV30 and TRBJ1-1, is as follows: SQTIHQWPATLVQPVGSPLSLECTVEGTSNPNLYWYRQAAGRGLQLLFYSVGIGQISSEVPQNLSASRPQDRQFILSSKKLLLSDSGFYLCAMNSQSAGTEAFFGQGTRLTVV.

V gene TRBV29-1 combines with J gene TRBJ1-1; 7 nucleotides agree with TRBD1. Germline V CDR1 and CDR2: SQVTM, ANQGSEA. The CDR3 is made up of 13 amino acids. With 7 bases clipped from V and 1 base from J, the junction kept 6 bases outside the gene matches. The CDR3 spells CSGRDSRNTEAFF. CDR3 in DNA: TGCAGCGGACGGGACAGCCGGAACACTGAAGCTTTCTTT.

This clone appeared many times. This chain links TRBV5-1 with TRBJ2-5, with 7 bases fitting TRBD2. The V segment lost 4 bases and the J segment 4 bases; nucleotides outside the gene matches: 10. This CDR3 has 15 residues. Germline-derived CDR1 and CDR2 are SGHRS and YFSETQ. CDR3 DNA sequence: TGCGCCAGCAGCCCCCTGGGAGGGCAAGCAGAGACCCAGTACTTC. Encoded protein: CASSPLGGQAETQYF. The full variable domain, completed using reference TRBV5-1 and TRBJ2-5, is KAGVTQTPRYLIKTRGQQVTLSCSPISGHRSVSWYQQTPGQGLQFLFEYFSETQRNKGNFPGRFSGRQFSNSRSEMNVSTLELGDSALYLCASSPLGGQAETQYFGPGTRLLVL.

The DNA of the CDR3 is TGTGCCAGCAGTCGAGGGACAGGTCAAGAGACCCAGTACTTC. Residues: CASSRGTGQETQYF. The chain carries TRBV7-2 and TRBJ2-5; 8 bases map to TRBD1. This CDR3 has 14 amino acids. The junction had 5 bases not matched to a gene; V was cut back by 6 bases and J by 2 bases. In germline, CDR1 is SGHTA, CDR2 FQGNSA.

The chain is built from TRBV5-8 and TRBJ2-7; D is unresolved. Germline CDR1 is SGHTS and CDR2 is YDEGEE. V lost 6 bases, J lost 5 bases, and 12 bases lay in between. The CDR3 covers 12 residues. The DNA for the CDR3 is TGTGCCAGCACCCCGAGGTGGCACGAGCAGTACTTC. Protein sequence: CASTPRWHEQYF.

Only a few counts were recorded for this clone. V usage is TRBV10-3 and J usage is TRBJ1-4, with TRBD1 matching over 10 bases. The CDR3 consists of 14 residues. Losses at the gene ends were 10 bases for V and 6 bases for J; bases not matched to a gene: 8. Germline V lookup: CDR1 ENHRY, CDR2 SYGVKD. Here the CDR3 reads CATRSGTGDEKLFF. DNA for the CDR3: TGTGCCACCCGCTCCGGGACAGGGGATGAAAAACTGTTTTTT.

This sequence joins TRBV5-6 and TRBJ2-5; weak D call: TRBD2 (5 bases). CDR1 SGHDT and CDR2 YYEEEE come from the germline V gene. Between the trimmed V and J ends, which lost 0 bases and 5 bases, there was a span of 14 bases. The CDR3 is 15 amino acids. As DNA, the CDR3 is TGTGCCAGCAGCTTGGTCGGGGTGCTAGGCGAGACCCAGTACTTC. Protein sequence: CASSLVGVLGETQYF.

This CDR3 is CASSILGKNQPQHF. For the CDR3, the DNA is TGTGCCAGTAGTATACTGGGAAAAAATCAGCCCCAGCATTTT. The V call is TRBV19, the J call TRBJ1-5; D call uncertain. The germline gives CDR1 LNHDA, CDR2 SQIVND (reference sequence). CDR3 length: 14 residues. The V end was cut by 2 bases, the J end by 4 bases, with 9 bases between.

The V gene is TRBV5-1, the J gene TRBJ1-4, with 10 bases matching TRBD1. The trim removed 4 bases at V and 3 bases at J, leaving 6 bases unmatched. The CDR3 covers 16 residues. Germline V gives CDR1 SGHRS, CDR2 YFSETQ. For the CDR3, the DNA is TGCGCCAGCAGCGGACAGGGGGTAGGCGCTAATGAAAAACTGTTTTTT. This translates into CASSGQGVGANEKLFF.